A single sample gave rise to the 31 T cell receptor beta chains below, sequenced in a study of regulatory T cells in long-lasting Graves disease. Combining iRepertoire HTBI primers with Arm-PCR of CDR3 regions, the authors built TCR beta libraries. One entry per CDR3 protein results from TCRdb running MiXCR on the multiplex PCR reads. The data hold about 320,000 distinct CDR3 sequences, with under 20% observed a single time. As for time point: newly diagnosed GD, antithyroid drugs for less than 3 months. PBMC-derived RNA was used for the TCR library. The material sequenced was peripheral blood mononuclear cells (PBMCs), taken at new diagnosis, from a patient treated with antithyroid drugs. These receptors were obtained from a female donor with Graves disease.

This clonotype was counted many times. V and J are TRBV7-9 and TRBJ2-3; D could derive from TRBD1 or TRBD2 (5 bases each). The ends were cut back, 5 bases at V and 6 bases at J, with 15 bases in the middle. The germline CDR1 and CDR2 sequences are SEHNR and FQNEAQ (reference sequence). There are 14 residues in the CDR3. The CDR3 loop is CASSQIVGVDTQYF. The DNA for the CDR3 is TGTGCCAGCAGCCAAATAGTGGGGGTGGATACGCAGTATTTT.

This clonotype was observed many times. The CDR3: CASSVMWESTDTQYF. The CDR3 region has the DNA TGTGCCAGCAGCGTAATGTGGGAGAGCACAGATACGCAGTATTTT. The chain links TRBV9 to TRBJ2-3; D possibly corresponds to TRBD2 (5 bases). V shed 1 base and J shed 0 bases, with 9 bases lying between them. Germline V CDR1 and CDR2: SGDLS, YYNGEE. The CDR3 contains 15 residues.

This clonotype was detected ten times or more. The V gene is TRBV27, the J gene TRBJ2-1, with 9 bases lining up with TRBD2. The CDR3 runs to 16 residues. The V and J ends lost 6 bases and 4 bases, in that order; junction bases with no gene match: 10. CDR1 and CDR2 from the germline V gene are MNHEY and SMNVEV (reference sequence). CDR3 in DNA: TGTGCCAGCAGACCGCTCGCCGCGGGAGGGTACAATGAGCAGTTCTTC. This translates into CASRPLAAGGYNEQFF.

This clonotype turned up a few times. The CDR3 sequence: CASNFWGWRGSYNEQFF. The CDR3 DNA follows: TGTGCCAGCAATTTCTGGGGCTGGCGGGGATCATACAATGAGCAGTTCTTC. This rearrangement joins TRBV28 to TRBJ2-1; a possible D gene is TRBD2 (6 bases). The germline V gene has CDR1 MDHEN and CDR2 SYDVKM. CDR3 length: 17 amino acids. Between the trimmed V and J ends, which lost 7 bases and 4 bases, there was a span of 23 bases. The full variable domain, completed using reference TRBV28 and TRBJ2-1, is DVKVTQSSRYLVKRTGEKVFLECVQDMDHENMFWYRQDPGLGLRLIYFSYDVKMKEKGDIPEGYSVSREKKERFSLILESASTNQTSMYLCASNFWGWRGSYNEQFFGPGTRLTVL.

This clonotype showed up many times. The chain combines TRBV28 with TRBJ1-2; D is ambiguous. Germline V gene lookup returns CDR1 MDHEN and CDR2 SYDVKM. This CDR3 region has 13 residues. V was cut by 2 bases and J by 2 bases, with 6 bases left in between. The DNA of the CDR3 is TGTGCCAGCAGTTTAAAGGGAAACTATGGCTACACCTTC. Protein sequence: CASSLKGNYGYTF.

Turning to this clonotype: With only one base between it and a far larger clone, this is likely a read error. The V call is TRBV6-2 or TRBV6-3, the J call TRBJ1-6, with 7 nucleotides matching TRBD1. Germline lookup yields CDR1 MNHEY and CDR2 SVGEGT. The CDR3 loop spans 13 amino acids. The CDR3 DNA reads TGTGCCGGCAGTGACAGGGATAATTCACCCCTCCACTTT. Amino acid sequence: CAGSDRDNSPLHF.

This clonotype came up many times. The rearrangement uses TRBV18 and TRBJ2-6; D might be TRBD2 (5 bases). This CDR3 is 16 amino acids long. Germline loops: CDR1 KGHSH, CDR2 LQKENI. V lost 3 bases and J 0 bases, leaving 9 bases between the germline ends. In nucleotides, the CDR3 is TGTGCCAGCTCACCGGAGCTAGCCTCTGGGGCCAACGTCCTGACTTTC. Its translation: CASSPELASGANVLTF.

There are many counts of this clonotype. The V and J genes are TRBV27 and TRBJ1-6; 10 nucleotides line up with TRBD1. Trimming removed 5 bases from V and 7 bases from J; junction bases left unmatched: 11. Germline lookup yields CDR1 MNHEY and CDR2 SMNVEV (reference sequence). The CDR3 runs to 17 residues. The CDR3 DNA reads as TGTGCCAGCAGTCCCGGGACAGGGGTAGCTTGGAATTCACCCCTCCACTTT. Translating gives CASSPGTGVAWNSPLHF.

This clonotype was picked up one time. This may be a read error: a much more frequent sequence differs by one nucleotide. The CDR3: CASSLPGGKDTQYF. CDR3 coding DNA: TGTGCCAGCTCACTCCCGGGAGGCAAAGATACGCAGTATTTT. The chain couples TRBV18 to TRBJ2-3; TRBD2 matches at 7 bases. The CDR3 is 14 residues long. Trimming cost V 4 bases and J 5 bases; bases outside gene matches: 6. From germline, CDR1 is KGHSH and CDR2 LQKENI.

This clonotype was picked up a small number of times. The DNA of the CDR3 is TGTGCCAGCAGCTTGGAAGGGGCGAGGTCCTACGAGCAGTACTTC. As protein: CASSLEGARSYEQYF. The chain combines TRBV5-6 with TRBJ2-7, with D perhaps TRBD1 (5 bases). Trimming removed 0 bases at V and 1 base at J, with 11 bases between. The length of the CDR3 is 15 residues. Per the germline V gene, CDR1 is SGHDT and CDR2 is YYEEEE.

The V gene is TRBV7-2, the J gene TRBJ2-3, with no clear D. This CDR3 comprises 13 residues. From germline, CDR1 is SGHTA and CDR2 FQGNSA. The V gene lost 5 bases and the J gene lost 6 bases, with 12 bases spanning the gap. CDR3 protein: CASSPPDGDTQYF. CDR3 DNA: TGTGCCAGCAGCCCTCCGGACGGGGATACGCAGTATTTT.

At least ten counts were recorded for this clonotype. CDR3 coding DNA: TGTGCCAGCAGTGCACAAGCGGGAGGGTCCTTAGCCAAAAACATTCAGTACTTC. Translation gives CASSAQAGGSLAKNIQYF. The gene calls are TRBV2 and TRBJ2-4; 10 nucleotides align to TRBD2. The CDR3 has 18 amino acids. The V and J ends lost 4 bases and 0 bases, in that order; junction bases with no gene match: 9. Germline V gene data show CDR1 as SNHLY and CDR2 as FYNNEI.

This rearrangement joins TRBV2 to TRBJ2-7, with TRBD1 matching over 8 bases. CDR3 size: 14 residues. V was pared by 3 bases and J by 4 bases, with 5 bases of the junction left unmatched. Germline lookup yields CDR1 SNHLY and CDR2 FYNNEI. The CDR3 DNA reads TGTGCCAGCAGTGACCCTAGACAGGGGTACGAGCAGTACTTC. Its protein is CASSDPRQGYEQYF.

V gene TRBV7-3 combines with J gene TRBJ2-1; 7 bases map to TRBD2. Germline CDR1 is SGHTA and CDR2 is FQGTGA. V was pared by 4 bases and J by 5 bases, with 5 bases of the junction left unmatched. This CDR3 region has 14 residues. The CDR3 loop is CASSSGTTNNEQFF. DNA of the CDR3: TGTGCCAGCAGCTCCGGGACTACCAACAATGAGCAGTTCTTC. The whole variable domain, remainder taken from reference TRBV7-3 and TRBJ2-1, is GAGVSQTPSNKVTEKGKYVELRCDPISGHTALYWYRQSLGQGPEFLIYFQGTGAADDSGLPNDRFFAVRPEGSVSTLKIQRTERGDSAVYLCASSSGTTNNEQFFGPGTRLTVL.

This clonotype was seen only a few times. The chain is built from TRBV19 and TRBJ2-1; D is unclear. Germline V gene sequence: CDR1 LNHDA, CDR2 SQIVND (reference sequence). The CDR3 consists of 13 residues. Trimming shortened V by 5 bases and J by 8 bases, and 13 bases separated the two germline ends. The CDR3 sequence is CASSYAESHEQFF. The CDR3 nucleotides are TGTGCCAGTAGTTATGCGGAGTCCCATGAGCAGTTCTTC.

The V call is TRBV12-3 or TRBV12-4, the J call TRBJ1-1; D unresolved. V was shortened by 5 bases and J by 2 bases, with 9 bases between the two germline ends. CDR3 length: 13 residues. The CDR3 DNA follows: TGTGCCAGCAGTCCGGTCCTCAACACTGAAGCTTTCTTT. As protein: CASSPVLNTEAFF.

The chain recombines TRBV27 with TRBJ2-1; TRBD2 matches at 11 bases. The CDR3 loop spans 16 amino acids. Germline CDR1 MNHEY, CDR2 SMNVEV (reference sequence). Unmatched junction bases numbered 14, after V lost 9 bases and J lost 7 bases. This CDR3 is CASAPGLAGGKNEQFF. The CDR3 nucleotides are TGTGCCAGTGCCCCCGGTCTAGCGGGAGGAAAGAATGAGCAGTTCTTC.

The table lists this clonotype with many counts. The rearrangement links TRBV6-5 to TRBJ2-1, with D possibly being TRBD2 (6 bases). V dropped 2 bases and J dropped 0 bases, with 14 bases sitting between them. The CDR3 loop spans 17 amino acids. CDR1 is MNHEY, CDR2 SVGAGI, per germline. In DNA form, the CDR3 reads TGTGCCAGCAGTTACCCGACGGGAGTGGGCTCCTACAATGAGCAGTTCTTC. Translated, it gives CASSYPTGVGSYNEQFF.

This clonotype was recorded only once. This chain links TRBV12-3 or TRBV12-4 with TRBJ2-7, with 8 bases that match TRBD1. With V trimmed by 5 bases and J by 5 bases, 11 bases remained unmatched. This CDR3 is built from 15 residues. CDR3 DNA sequence: TGTGCCAGCAGTCCCCCGACAGGGGTAGTTAACGAGCAGTACTTC. This gives the protein CASSPPTGVVNEQYF.

As to this clonotype: This could be a read error, since a much larger clone is one nucleotide away. The chain uses TRBV4-1 and TRBJ2-3, with a weak D call TRBD2 (6 bases). Germline CDR1 and CDR2: MGHRA and YSYEKL. Trimming shortened V by 3 bases and J by 2 bases, and 15 bases separated the two germline ends. This CDR3 has 16 amino acids. The CDR3 region is CASSHEGTHSTDTQYF. Written as DNA, the CDR3 is TGCGCCAGCAGCCACGAAGGGACTCATTCCACAGATACGCAGTATTTT.

This clonotype came up a few times. One base away lies a much larger clone, so this may be a sequencing read error. DNA for the CDR3: TGTGCCACGGGGACAACGAACACTAAAGCTTTCTTT. Translation: CATGTTNTKAFF. The chain employs TRBV15 and TRBJ1-1, with TRBD1 as a possible D gene (6 bases). There are 12 residues in the CDR3. Germline-derived CDR1 and CDR2 are LNHNV and YYDKDF (reference sequence).

The table lists this clonotype with a few counts. A much larger clonotype is one base distant, so this may be a read error. V gene TRBV7-9 combines with J gene TRBJ2-7, with a tentative D call TRBD1 (5 bases). Trimming pared 2 bases from V and 5 bases from J, leaving 10 bases between. Germline V gives CDR1 SEHNR, CDR2 FQNEAQ (reference sequence). CDR3 length: 13 amino acids. The CDR3: CASSLRQSHEQYF. The DNA for the CDR3 is TGTGCCAGCAGCTTACGACAGAGCCACGAGCAGTACTTC.

Notes on this clonotype: Since a much larger clone is just one base distant, this may be a read error. The J gene is TRBJ2-7, the V gene TRBV29-1; D call uncertain. Judging by the DNA end, TRBJ2-1 fits better; the J call may be wrong. The CDR3 runs 12 residues. Germline V gene sequence: CDR1 SQVTM, CDR2 ANQGSEA. The CDR3 protein is CSVEADSYEQFF. CDR3 DNA sequence: TGCAGCGTTGAGGCCGATTCCTACGAGCAGTTCTTC.

This clonotype turned up a few times. The V gene is TRBV7-9, the J gene TRBJ2-7; 7 bases are a match to TRBD1. The CDR3 loop spans 14 amino acids. Trimming took 4 bases from V and 2 from J; bases not matched to a gene: 5. Germline CDR1 reads SEHNR; CDR2 reads FQNEAQ (reference sequence). CDR3 DNA sequence: TGTGCCAGCAGCTCAATAGGACAGGCCTACGAGCAGTACTTC. Residues: CASSSIGQAYEQYF.

The chain recombines TRBV19 with TRBJ2-7; no reliable D call. CDR3 size: 13 residues. Germline V gene lookup returns CDR1 LNHDA and CDR2 SQIVND (reference sequence). The V gene lost 5 bases and the J gene lost 7 bases, with 15 bases spanning the gap. The CDR3 loop reads CASSPGPFWEQYF. The CDR3 region has the DNA TGTGCCAGTAGTCCGGGTCCCTTTTGGGAGCAGTACTTC.

The table lists this clonotype with many counts. The chain has TRBV6-2 or TRBV6-3 and TRBJ2-7, with D perhaps TRBD1 or TRBD2 (6 bases each). Germline V lookup: CDR1 MNHEY, CDR2 SVGEGT. Trimming pared 6 bases from V and 2 bases from J, leaving 17 bases between. The CDR3 has 15 residues. DNA of the CDR3: TGTGCCAGCAGGACGGGGGCCCAGGCCCCCTACGAGCAGTACTTC. Protein product: CASRTGAQAPYEQYF.

This clonotype was recorded a few times. The chain is built from TRBV20-1 and TRBJ2-1, with a tentative D call TRBD2 (6 bases). Germline values: CDR1 DFQATT, CDR2 SNEGSKA (reference sequence). The ends were cut back, 2 bases at V and 5 bases at J, with 19 bases in the middle. This CDR3 spans 16 amino acids. The CDR3 loop is CSARPPGRSRDNEQFF. The CDR3 DNA is TGCAGTGCTAGACCCCCCGGGAGAAGTAGGGACAATGAGCAGTTCTTC.

There are many counts of this clonotype. The chain couples TRBV5-1 to TRBJ2-3, with 16 bases that match TRBD2. Germline V lookup: CDR1 SGHRS, CDR2 YFSETQ. The CDR3 contains 16 residues. The ends lost 3 bases at V and 4 bases at J; junction bases unmatched: 2. The CDR3 sequence is CASSSGTSGRADTQYF. In DNA, the CDR3 is TGCGCCAGCAGCTCAGGGACTAGCGGGAGGGCAGATACGCAGTATTTT. The whole variable domain, remainder taken from reference TRBV5-1 and TRBJ2-3, is KAGVTQTPRYLIKTRGQQVTLSCSPISGHRSVSWYQQTPGQGLQFLFEYFSETQRNKGNFPGRFSGRQFSNSRSEMNVSTLELGDSALYLCASSSGTSGRADTQYFGPGTRLTVL.

This clonotype has at least ten counts. The chain recombines TRBV28 with TRBJ1-1; D unclear. The CDR3 has 13 amino acids. Germline CDR1 reads MDHEN; CDR2 reads SYDVKM. Trimming took 1 base from V and 1 from J, leaving 4 bases between them. The CDR3 DNA follows: TGTGCCAGCAGTTTATACCCGAACACTGAAGCTTTCTTT. Protein product: CASSLYPNTEAFF.

This clonotype was found many times. CDR3 bases: TGTGCCATCAGTGATGACCGGAGGGTAGAGACCCAGTACTTC. Its protein product is CAISDDRRVETQYF. The chain has TRBV10-3 and TRBJ2-5; TRBD2 is a possible D gene (6 bases). V lost 3 bases and J lost 4, with 12 bases in between. The germline gives CDR1 ENHRY, CDR2 SYGVKD. This CDR3 comprises 14 residues.

J is TRBJ2-1 and V is TRBV14, with 9 bases lining up with TRBD1. The junction had 16 bases not matched to a gene; V was cut back by 4 bases and J by 3 bases. CDR3 length: 19 amino acids. Germline V lookup: CDR1 SGHDN, CDR2 FVKESK. CDR3 sequence: CASSLPPGQGNTYYNEQFF. DNA of the CDR3: TGTGCCAGCAGCCTCCCCCCGGGACAGGGAAACACGTACTACAATGAGCAGTTCTTC.